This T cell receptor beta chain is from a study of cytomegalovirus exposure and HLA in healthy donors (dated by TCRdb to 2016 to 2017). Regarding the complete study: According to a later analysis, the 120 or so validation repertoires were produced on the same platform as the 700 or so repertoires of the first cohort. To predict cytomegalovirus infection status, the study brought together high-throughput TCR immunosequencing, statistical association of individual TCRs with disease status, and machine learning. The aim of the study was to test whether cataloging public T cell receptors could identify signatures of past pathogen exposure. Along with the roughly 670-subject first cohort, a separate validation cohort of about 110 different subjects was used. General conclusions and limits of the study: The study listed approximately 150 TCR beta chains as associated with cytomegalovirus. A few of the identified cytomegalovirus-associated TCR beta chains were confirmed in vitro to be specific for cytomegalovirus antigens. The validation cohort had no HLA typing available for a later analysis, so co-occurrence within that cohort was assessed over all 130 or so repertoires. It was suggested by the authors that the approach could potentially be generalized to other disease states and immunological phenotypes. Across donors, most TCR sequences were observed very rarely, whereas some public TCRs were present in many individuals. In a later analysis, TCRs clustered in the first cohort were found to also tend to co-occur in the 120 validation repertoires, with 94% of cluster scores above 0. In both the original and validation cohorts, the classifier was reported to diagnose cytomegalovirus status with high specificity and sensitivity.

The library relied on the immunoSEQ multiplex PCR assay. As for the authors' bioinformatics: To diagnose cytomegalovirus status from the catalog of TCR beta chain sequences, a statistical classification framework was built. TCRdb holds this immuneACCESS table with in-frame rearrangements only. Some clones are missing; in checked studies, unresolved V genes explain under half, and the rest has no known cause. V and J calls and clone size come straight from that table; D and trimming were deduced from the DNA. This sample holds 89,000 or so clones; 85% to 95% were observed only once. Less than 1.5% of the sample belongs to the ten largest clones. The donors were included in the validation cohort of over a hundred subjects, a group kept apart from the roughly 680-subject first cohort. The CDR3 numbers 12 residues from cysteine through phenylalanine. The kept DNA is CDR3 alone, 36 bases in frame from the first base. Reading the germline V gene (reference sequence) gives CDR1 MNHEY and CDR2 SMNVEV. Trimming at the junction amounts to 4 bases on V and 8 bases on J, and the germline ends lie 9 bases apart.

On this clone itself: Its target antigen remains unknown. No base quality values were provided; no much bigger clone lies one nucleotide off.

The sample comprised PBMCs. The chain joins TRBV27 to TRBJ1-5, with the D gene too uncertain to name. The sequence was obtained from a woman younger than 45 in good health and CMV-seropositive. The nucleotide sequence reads TGTGCCAGCAGTTCCCTATTGGAGCCCCAGCATTTT. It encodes CASSSLLEPQHF.